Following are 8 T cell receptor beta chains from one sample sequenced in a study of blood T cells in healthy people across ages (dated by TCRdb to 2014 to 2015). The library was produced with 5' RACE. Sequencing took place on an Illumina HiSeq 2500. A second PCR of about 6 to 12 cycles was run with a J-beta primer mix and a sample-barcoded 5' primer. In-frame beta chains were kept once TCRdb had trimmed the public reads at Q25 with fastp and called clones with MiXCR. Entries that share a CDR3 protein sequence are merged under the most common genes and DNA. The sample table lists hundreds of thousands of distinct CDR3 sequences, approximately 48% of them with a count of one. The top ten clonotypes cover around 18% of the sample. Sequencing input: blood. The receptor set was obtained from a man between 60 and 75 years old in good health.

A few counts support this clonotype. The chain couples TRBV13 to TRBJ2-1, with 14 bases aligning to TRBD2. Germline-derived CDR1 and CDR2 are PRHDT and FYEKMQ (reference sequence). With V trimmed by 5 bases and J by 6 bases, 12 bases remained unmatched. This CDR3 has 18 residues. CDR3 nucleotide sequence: TGTGCCAGCAGCCTTACTCTAAGGACTAGCGGGGGGATCAATGAGCAGTTCTTC. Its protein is CASSLTLRTSGGINEQFF.

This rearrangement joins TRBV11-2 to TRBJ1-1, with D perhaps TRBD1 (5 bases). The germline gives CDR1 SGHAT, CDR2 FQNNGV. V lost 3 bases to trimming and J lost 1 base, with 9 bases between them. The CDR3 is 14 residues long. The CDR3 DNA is TGTGCCAGCAGCTTCGGGGGAACGAACACTGAAGCTTTCTTT. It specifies CASSFGGTNTEAFF.

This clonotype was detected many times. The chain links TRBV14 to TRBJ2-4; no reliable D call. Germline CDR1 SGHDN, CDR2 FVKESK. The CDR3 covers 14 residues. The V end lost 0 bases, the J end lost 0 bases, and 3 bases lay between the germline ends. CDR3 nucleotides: TGTGCCAGCAGCCAAGATCTAGCCAAAAACATTCAGTACTTC. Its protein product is CASSQDLAKNIQYF. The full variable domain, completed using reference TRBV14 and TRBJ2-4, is EAGVTQFPSHSVIEKGQTVTLRCDPISGHDNLYWYRRVMGKEIKFLLHFVKESKQDESGMPNNRFLAERTGGTYSTLKVQPAELEDSGVYFCASSQDLAKNIQYFGAGTRLSVL.

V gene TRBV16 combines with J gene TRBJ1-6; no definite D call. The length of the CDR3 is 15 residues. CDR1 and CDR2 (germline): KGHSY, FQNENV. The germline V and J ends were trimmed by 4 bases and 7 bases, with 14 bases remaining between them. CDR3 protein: CASSRKFPGNSPLHF. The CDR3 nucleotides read TGTGCCAGCAGCCGGAAGTTCCCCGGGAATTCACCCCTCCACTTT.

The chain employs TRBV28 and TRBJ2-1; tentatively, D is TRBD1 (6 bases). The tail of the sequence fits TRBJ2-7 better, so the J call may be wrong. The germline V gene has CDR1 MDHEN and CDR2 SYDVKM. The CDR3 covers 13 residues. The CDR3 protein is CASRRGTYNEQYF. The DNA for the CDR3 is TGTGCCAGCAGAAGGGGGACCTACAATGAGCAGTACTTC.

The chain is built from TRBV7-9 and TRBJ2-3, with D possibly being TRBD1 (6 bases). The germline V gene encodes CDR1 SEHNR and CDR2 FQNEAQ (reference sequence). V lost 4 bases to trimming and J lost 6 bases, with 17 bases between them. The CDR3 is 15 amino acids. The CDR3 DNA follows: TGTGCCAGCAGCTCTCTGACAGGACTCACTGATACGCAGTATTTT. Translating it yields CASSSLTGLTDTQYF.

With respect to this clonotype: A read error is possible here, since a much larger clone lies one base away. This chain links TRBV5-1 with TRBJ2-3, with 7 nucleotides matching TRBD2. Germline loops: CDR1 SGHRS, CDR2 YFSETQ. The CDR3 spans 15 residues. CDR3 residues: CASSLLAHPTDTRYF. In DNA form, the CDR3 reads TGCGCCAGCAGCCTACTAGCGCACCCCACAGATACGCGGTATTTT.

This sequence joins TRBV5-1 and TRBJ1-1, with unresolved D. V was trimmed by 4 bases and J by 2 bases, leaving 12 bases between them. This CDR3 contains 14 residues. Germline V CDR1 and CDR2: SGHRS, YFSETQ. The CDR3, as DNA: TGCGCCAGCAGCCTCCTTTCGGACAACACTGAAGCTTTCTTT. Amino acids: CASSLLSDNTEAFF. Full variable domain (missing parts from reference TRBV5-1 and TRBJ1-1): KAGVTQTPRYLIKTRGQQVTLSCSPISGHRSVSWYQQTPGQGLQFLFEYFSETQRNKGNFPGRFSGRQFSNSRSEMNVSTLELGDSALYLCASSLLSDNTEAFFGQGTRLTVV.